This is a list of T cell receptor beta chains from one sample in a study of blood T cell repertoires in COVID-19. This table comes from immunoSEQ multiplex PCR, and its TCRdb copy is limited to in-frame clones, with some not included. The table shows around 260,000 clones, with 88% occurring only once. Sequencing was performed on peripheral blood. All receptors come from a woman between 65 and 79 years old with COVID-19, enrolled during active disease. CDR3s include the opening cysteine and the closing phenylalanine or tryptophan. Each record gives: clone size, J gene, D gene, V gene, CDR3 protein, CDR3 DNA. A D gene is named only where the DNA matches it firmly. The size entry is marked missing in some rows and otherwise reads once, few, many or a size class.

>.|TRBJ2-6|.|TRBV28
CASSRTRRASSGANVLTF
TGTGCCAGCAGTCGGACCAGGAGGGCTAGCTCTGGGGCCAACGTCCTGACTTTC
>.|TRBJ1-2|.|TRBV7-8
CASSRNREKSGYTF
TGTGCCAGCAGCCGAAACAGGGAAAAGAGTGGCTACACCTTC
>once|TRBJ2-1|TRBD2|TRBV6-1
CASSELAGPYNEQFF
TGTGCCAGCAGTGAACTAGCGGGACCATACAATGAGCAGTTCTTC
>.|TRBJ2-2|TRBD1|TRBV27
CASSPGTGGGTGELFF
TGTGCCAGCAGTCCTGGGACAGGGGGCGGCACCGGGGAGCTGTTTTTT
>.|TRBJ1-5|.|TRBV5-6
CASAQGGNNQPQHF
TGTGCCAGCGCGCAGGGAGGGAACAATCAGCCCCAGCATTTT
>.|TRBJ2-7|TRBD2|TRBV19
CASSPLAGYYEQYF
TGTGCCAGTAGTCCACTAGCGGGCTACTACGAGCAGTACTTC
>.|TRBJ1-1|TRBD1|TRBV7-9
CASSLKGGAEEAFF
TGTGCCAGCAGCTTAAAAGGGGGCGCGGAAGAAGCTTTCTTT
>.|TRBJ1-1|.|TRBV7-8
CASSLERGVKAFF
TGTGCCAGCAGCTTAGAGCGGGGTGTGAAAGCTTTCTTT
>.|TRBJ2-1|.|TRBV18
CASSEGPSDYNEQFF
TGTGCCAGCTCAGAGGGCCCCAGTGATTACAATGAGCAGTTCTTC
>once|TRBJ1-2|.|TRBV6-5
CASRPAGVGYTF
TGTGCCAGCAGACCCGCCGGTGTCGGCTACACCTTC
>once|TRBJ1-3|.|TRBV27
CASSPTGLSGNTIYF
TGTGCCAGCAGCCCTACAGGCCTCTCTGGAAACACCATATATTTT
>.|TRBJ2-3|TRBD2|TRBV7-8
CASSLGRGADTQYF
TGTGCCAGCAGCCTGGGACGGGGGGCAGATACGCAGTATTTT
>once|TRBJ1-1|.|TRBV5-1
CASNLQSTGDTEAFF
TGCGCCAGCAATTTGCAGTCCACGGGGGACACTGAAGCTTTCTTT
>.|TRBJ1-5|TRBD1|TRBV30
CAWSPLGTGNGNQPQHF
TGTGCCTGGAGTCCCCTAGGGACAGGGAATGGTAATCAGCCCCAGCATTTT
>many|TRBJ2-7|TRBD2|TRBV4-2
CASSQGVSGSSEQYF
TGTGCCAGCAGCCAAGGGGTGAGCGGGAGCTCCGAGCAGTACTTC
>.|TRBJ2-7|.|TRBV28
CASSFPRGVHHGYEQYF
TGTGCCAGCAGTTTCCCCCGGGGAGTACACCATGGCTACGAGCAGTACTTC
>.|TRBJ1-2|TRBD1|TRBV6-1
CASSARRGQGEDYGYTF
TGTGCCAGCAGTGCCCGACGGGGACAGGGGGAAGACTATGGCTACACCTTC
>.|TRBJ2-1|.|TRBV6-5
CASSYLGPTNEQFF
TGTGCCAGCAGTTACTTGGGGCCGACCAATGAGCAGTTCTTC
>.|TRBJ2-1|TRBD2|TRBV5-1
CASSRTSGSLNEQFF
TGCGCCAGCAGCAGGACTAGCGGGAGTCTTAATGAGCAGTTCTTC